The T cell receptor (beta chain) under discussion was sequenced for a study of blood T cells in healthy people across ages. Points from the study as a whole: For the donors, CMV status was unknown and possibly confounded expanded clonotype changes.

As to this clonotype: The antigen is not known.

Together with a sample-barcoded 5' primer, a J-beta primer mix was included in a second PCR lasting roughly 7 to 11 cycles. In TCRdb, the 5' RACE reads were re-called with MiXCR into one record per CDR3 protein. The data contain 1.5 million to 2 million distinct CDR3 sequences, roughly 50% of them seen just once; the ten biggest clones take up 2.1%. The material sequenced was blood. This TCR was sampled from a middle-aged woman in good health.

The CDR3 DNA is TGTGCCAGCAGCACGAGACAGGAGTACAATGAGCAGTTCTTC. Its protein product is CASSTRQEYNEQFF. The chain recombines TRBV7-9 with TRBJ2-1; D is perhaps TRBD1 (6 bases). The CDR3 runs to 14 residues. V lost 5 bases and J lost 4, with 12 bases in between. Germline V gives CDR1 SEHNR, CDR2 FQNEAQ (reference sequence).